In its sample, the clone carrying this T cell receptor beta chain was seen once. This sample was taken from a study of blood T cell repertoires in COVID-19. Study-level background: COVID-19 samples from acute and convalescent phases originated in the United States, Italy and Spain. T cells, B-cell-depleted T cells, or PBMCs supplied cDNA or gDNA.

V gave up 3 bases and J gave up 7 bases, with 10 bases separating them. Germline V gene sequence: CDR1 ENHRY, CDR2 SYGVKD. The CDR3 loop spans 14 amino acids. Participants had their cohort set by participant-reported clinical history. Using immunoSEQ multiplex PCR, the repertoire was profiled, and TCRdb retains in-frame clones only, with some absent. Of 250,000 to 350,000 clones listed, 70% to 90% are singletons. This clonotype originated in a woman between 25 and 40 years old who had recovered from COVID-19. Sequenced input: PBMCs or T cells enriched from blood (not recorded which). The chain couples TRBV10-3 to TRBJ1-6; D ambiguous. The CDR3, as DNA: TGTGCCATCAGTGACCCGGGAACGAATTCACCCCTCCACTTT. Amino acid sequence: CAISDPGTNSPLHF.